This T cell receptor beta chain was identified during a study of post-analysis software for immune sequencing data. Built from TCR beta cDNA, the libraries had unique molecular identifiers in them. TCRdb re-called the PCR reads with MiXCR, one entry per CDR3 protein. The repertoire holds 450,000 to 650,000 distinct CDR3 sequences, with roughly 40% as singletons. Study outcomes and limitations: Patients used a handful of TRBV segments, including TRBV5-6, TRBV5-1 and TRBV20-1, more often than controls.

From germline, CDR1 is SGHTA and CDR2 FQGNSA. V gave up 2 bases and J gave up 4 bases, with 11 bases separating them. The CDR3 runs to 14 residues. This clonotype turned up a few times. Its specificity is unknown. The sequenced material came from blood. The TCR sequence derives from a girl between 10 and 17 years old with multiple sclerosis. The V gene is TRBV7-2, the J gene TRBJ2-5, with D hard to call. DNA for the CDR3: TGTGCCAGCAGCTTAACTCGGGTCGGAGAGACCCAGTACTTC. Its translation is CASSLTRVGETQYF.